The 22 T cell receptor beta chains below all came from one sample that was sequenced in a study of cytomegalovirus exposure and HLA in healthy donors. Use of 60 Vbeta and 13 Jbeta primers characterized the PCR. Profiling relied on immunoSEQ multiplex PCR, and the TCRdb table lists in-frame clones only, not all of them. The repertoire holds over 150,000 clones, roughly 74% seen once, with around 4.7% in the top ten. Sequencing used PBMCs. The receptors were gathered from a male donor in good health and CMV-seronegative.

This chain uses TRBV5-5 with TRBJ2-7, with D possibly matching TRBD1 (5 bases). Germline assignment: CDR1 SGHKS and CDR2 YYEKEE (reference sequence). The V and J ends lost 1 base and 1 base respectively, with 15 bases between them. The CDR3 totals 16 residues. CDR3 region: CASSLRLQDISYEQYF. The DNA of the CDR3 is TGTGCCAGCAGCTTGAGATTGCAGGACATATCCTACGAGCAGTACTTC.

The chain is built from TRBV9 and TRBJ1-1; D is perhaps TRBD1 (5 bases). The germline V gene encodes CDR1 SGDLS and CDR2 YYNGEE. Trimming stripped 2 bases from V and 8 bases from J, with 16 bases between. The CDR3 has 14 residues. CDR3 sequence reads: CASSVAGNPIEAFF. CDR3 in DNA: TGTGCCAGCAGCGTCGCAGGGAATCCTATAGAAGCTTTCTTT.

The chain has TRBV27 and TRBJ2-1; D might be TRBD1 (5 bases). The CDR3 sequence is 13 residues long. Germline values: CDR1 MNHEY, CDR2 SMNVEV (reference sequence). The V end was cut by 4 bases, the J end by 9 bases, with 13 bases between. CDR3 region: CASSWVQGSEQFF. In DNA form, the CDR3 reads TGTGCCAGCAGTTGGGTCCAGGGAAGTGAGCAGTTCTTC.

This clone has a single count. At one end, the junction sequence differs from germline, possibly due to a read error. The chain carries TRBV7-9 and TRBJ2-1; 9 positions match TRBD1. The CDR3 is made up of 16 amino acids. CDR1 SEHNR and CDR2 FQNEAQ come from the germline V gene (reference sequence). The CDR3 region is CSSSLGLGQGYNEQFF. CDR3 DNA sequence: TGTTCCAGCAGCTTAGGTCTCGGACAGGGGTACAATGAGCAGTTCTTC. Based on the CDR3 plus reference TRBV7-9 and TRBJ2-1, the full variable domain is DTGVSQNPRHKITKRGQNVTFRCDPISEHNRLYWYRQTLGQGPEFLTYFQNEAQLEKSRLLSDRFSAERPKGSFSTLEIQRTEQGDSAMYLCSSSLGLGQGYNEQFFGPGTRLTVL.

The genes are TRBV11-3 and TRBJ2-5; 8 nucleotides agree with TRBD1. Germline V gene sequence: CDR1 SGHNT, CDR2 YENEEA. CDR3 size: 17 residues. The trim removed 3 bases at V and 1 base at J, leaving 10 bases unmatched. DNA for the CDR3: TGTGCCAGCAGCTTTGGGGGCGCAGGGGGCGGCCAAGAGACCCAGTACTTC. Translating it yields CASSFGGAGGGQETQYF. Filled out from reference TRBV11-3 and TRBJ2-5, the complete variable domain reads EAGVVQSPRYKIIEKKQPVAFWCNPISGHNTLYWYLQNLGQGPELLIRYENEEAVDDSQLPKDRFSAERLKGVDSTLKIQPAELGDSAVYLCASSFGGAGGGQETQYFGPGTRLLVL.

CDR3 DNA: TGTGCCAGCAGCCAAGCTAGCACAGATACGCAGTATTTT. It specifies CASSQASTDTQYF. This chain joins TRBV7-3 and TRBJ2-3; D gene uncertain. This CDR3 is 13 amino acids long. The germline CDR1 and CDR2 sequences are SGHTA and FQGTGA. Trimming removed 5 bases at V and 0 bases at J, with 6 bases between. Filled out from reference TRBV7-3 and TRBJ2-3, the complete variable domain reads GAGVSQTPSNKVTEKGKYVELRCDPISGHTALYWYRQSLGQGPEFLIYFQGTGAADDSGLPNDRFFAVRPEGSVSTLKIQRTERGDSAVYLCASSQASTDTQYFGPGTRLTVL.

This chain uses TRBV27 with TRBJ2-7; perhaps TRBD1 as D (5 bases). Germline assignment: CDR1 MNHEY and CDR2 SMNVEV (reference sequence). V lost 6 bases to trimming and J lost 5 bases, with 20 bases between them. The CDR3 covers 15 residues. CDR3 sequence (DNA): TGTGCCAGCAGCCAGACTCCCAGGGATCGAGACGAGCAGTACTTC. It encodes CASSQTPRDRDEQYF.

The chain employs TRBV5-1 and TRBJ2-7, with 12 bases that match TRBD1. J was trimmed by 7 bases and V by 2 bases; bases with no gene match: 7. The CDR3 consists of 15 residues. Germline V CDR1 and CDR2: SGHRS, YFSETQ. CDR3 bases: TGCGCCAGCAGCTTTGTGGGACAGGGGGCTAGTGAGCAGTACTTC. It codes for CASSFVGQGASEQYF.

This rearrangement joins TRBV27 to TRBJ2-7; 8 bases are a match to TRBD2. The V gene's germline CDR1 is MNHEY and CDR2 SMNVEV (reference sequence). V lost 4 bases, J lost 2 bases, and 7 bases stayed unmatched. CDR3 size: 15 residues. CDR3 sequence (DNA): TGTGCCAGCAGTTACAGCGGGGGTTACACCTACGAGCAGTACTTC. The encoded protein is CASSYSGGYTYEQYF.

This clone was counted a single time. The chain combines TRBV7-9 with TRBJ2-1; D is ambiguous. V was pared by 4 bases and J by 2 bases, with 9 bases between. Germline-derived CDR1 and CDR2 are SEHNR and FQNEAQ (reference sequence). The CDR3 runs 14 residues. The CDR3 is CASSSSTAYNEQFF. The CDR3 region has the DNA TGTGCCAGCAGCTCATCAACGGCCTACAATGAGCAGTTCTTC.

This clone was seen a handful of times. The gene calls are TRBV6-4 and TRBJ1-1; D might be TRBD1 (5 bases). Germline loops: CDR1 MRHNA, CDR2 SNTAGT. The CDR3 is 15 residues long. The germline V and J ends were trimmed by 4 bases and 6 bases, with 18 bases remaining between them. The CDR3 spells CASSVEPGGKAEAFF. The CDR3 nucleotides read TGTGCCAGCAGTGTTGAACCGGGGGGGAAGGCTGAAGCTTTCTTT.

This clone showed up just a few times. V gene TRBV6-5 combines with J gene TRBJ2-7; D not resolved. The CDR3 covers 12 residues. Germline V gives CDR1 MNHEY, CDR2 SVGAGI. The V gene lost 1 base and the J gene lost 6 bases, with 7 bases spanning the gap. CDR3: CASSYLRGEQYF. CDR3 bases: TGTGCCAGCAGTTACTTAAGAGGCGAGCAGTACTTC.

The CDR3 loop reads CASSLSTTYRGVSYGYTF. CDR3 DNA sequence: TGTGCCAGCAGTTTATCGACGACATACCGGGGGGTATCTTATGGCTACACCTTC. The rearrangement uses TRBV27 and TRBJ1-2; TRBD1 might be the D (5 bases). The CDR3 extends over 18 amino acids. From germline, CDR1 is MNHEY and CDR2 SMNVEV (reference sequence). The V end lost 0 bases, the J end lost 5 bases, and 22 bases lay between the germline ends.

This rearrangement joins TRBV7-9 to TRBJ1-4; no reliable D call. The CDR3 has 15 residues. The germline V gene encodes CDR1 SEHNR and CDR2 FQNEAQ (reference sequence). The V and J ends lost 1 base and 6 bases respectively, with 12 bases between them. CDR3 sequence: CASSLVETPYEKLFF. CDR3 nucleotide sequence: TGTGCCAGCAGCTTAGTGGAGACGCCCTATGAAAAACTGTTTTTT.

The rearrangement uses TRBV4-1 and TRBJ1-5; the D is unclear. Trimming left V 4 bases short and J 2 bases short, with 12 bases between. The CDR3 runs 15 residues. Germline CDR1 is MGHRA and CDR2 is YSYEKL. The CDR3: CASSPYETRNQPQHF. CDR3 DNA sequence: TGCGCCAGCAGCCCCTATGAGACTCGCAATCAGCCCCAGCATTTT.

The chain is built from TRBV7-9 and TRBJ1-2; possible D gene TRBD1, 6 bases. The CDR3 runs to 14 residues. The V gene lost 5 bases and the J gene lost 4 bases, with 14 bases spanning the gap. Germline loops: CDR1 SEHNR, CDR2 FQNEAQ (reference sequence). CDR3 loop: CASSQRDTVYGYTF. In DNA, the CDR3 is TGTGCCAGCAGCCAGAGGGACACCGTCTATGGCTACACCTTC.

As DNA, the CDR3 is TGCAGCGCAAGACAGGGGGCAGGAGATACGCAGTATTTT. It yields the protein CSARQGAGDTQYF. The chain carries TRBV29-1 and TRBJ2-3, with 10 bases matching TRBD1. CDR3 size: 13 residues. The germline V gene encodes CDR1 SQVTM and CDR2 ANQGSEA. V dropped 7 bases and J dropped 5; count of bases not matched to a gene: 6.

This clone was seen only once. CDR3 bases: TGTGCCAGCAGTTTGCAATTCGACAGGGCGTACGAGCAGTACTTC. Its protein is CASSLQFDRAYEQYF. The chain carries TRBV6-5 and TRBJ2-7, with 7 bases identical to TRBD1. Looked up from germline, CDR1 is MNHEY and CDR2 is SVGAGI. Losses at the gene ends were 4 bases for V and 4 bases for J; bases not matched to a gene: 10. This CDR3 comprises 15 residues.

The rearrangement uses TRBV6-1 and TRBJ1-6; D gene uncertain. This CDR3 has 15 residues. V lost 1 base and J lost 0, with 4 bases in between. Germline V gene data show CDR1 as MNHNS and CDR2 as SASEGT. The CDR3, as DNA: TGTGCCAGCAGTGAAGGCGCCTCCTATAATTCACCCCTCCACTTT. It is translated as CASSEGASYNSPLHF.

This clone appeared once. The V and J genes are TRBV28 and TRBJ2-5; maybe TRBD1 (5 bases). Germline assignment: CDR1 MDHEN and CDR2 SYDVKM. V gave up 6 bases and J gave up 4 bases, with 12 bases separating them. There are 13 residues in the CDR3. CDR3 nucleotides: TGTGCCAGCAGCCCAGATAGGGGAGAGACCCAGTACTTC. The encoded protein is CASSPDRGETQYF.

This chain joins TRBV7-9 and TRBJ1-3, with 9 bases aligning to TRBD1. The CDR3 consists of 19 residues. V trimming: 5 bases; J trimming: 5 bases; junction bases outside the gene matches: 19. The germline V gene has CDR1 SEHNR and CDR2 FQNEAQ (reference sequence). In nucleotides, the CDR3 is TGTGCCAGCAGCGGGGGGCCGGGACAGGGAAGTCAGCGGAGAAACACCATATATTTT. This encodes CASSGGPGQGSQRRNTIYF. Variable domain in full (rest from reference TRBV7-9 and TRBJ1-3): DTGVSQNPRHKITKRGQNVTFRCDPISEHNRLYWYRQTLGQGPEFLTYFQNEAQLEKSRLLSDRFSAERPKGSFSTLEIQRTEQGDSAMYLCASSGGPGQGSQRRNTIYFGEGSWLTVV.

This clone was observed a handful of times. The V gene is TRBV6-5, the J gene TRBJ2-1; 9 nucleotides agree with TRBD2. The CDR3 extends over 16 amino acids. V shed 3 bases and J 4 bases; nucleotides not matched to a gene: 7. CDR1 and CDR2 from the germline V gene are MNHEY and SVGAGI. In nucleotides, the CDR3 is TGTGCCAGCAGTTATTCTCGGGGACTAGCATACAATGAGCAGTTCTTC. Its translation: CASSYSRGLAYNEQFF.